This TCR beta chain came from a study of monozygotic twins with inflammatory bowel disease. TCRalpha along with TCRbeta cDNA was subjected to two nested PCRs lasting roughly 17 and 9 cycles. TCRdb re-called the 5' RACE reads; every CDR3 protein appears as one record, without DNA. The sample's table shows approximately 330,000 distinct CDR3 sequences. Study-wide results and limits: Repertoire similarity did not differ between concordant and discordant twins, possibly owing to limited power.

Regarding this clonotype: The antigen is undetermined.

This CDR3 region has 14 residues. Germline loops: CDR1 SGHTA, CDR2 FQGTGA. This receptor was taken from a human donor with ulcerative colitis or Crohn's disease, or a healthy co-twin of an affected twin (not recorded which). Sequencing input: blood. V is TRBV7-3 and J is TRBJ1-2. The CDR3 sequence: CASSPGPTPYGYTF. Filled out from reference TRBV7-3 and TRBJ1-2, the complete variable domain reads GAGVSQTPSNKVTEKGKYVELRCDPISGHTALYWYRQSLGQGPEFLIYFQGTGAADDSGLPNDRFFAVRPEGSVSTLKIQRTERGDSAVYLCASSPGPTPYGYTFGSGTRLTVV.